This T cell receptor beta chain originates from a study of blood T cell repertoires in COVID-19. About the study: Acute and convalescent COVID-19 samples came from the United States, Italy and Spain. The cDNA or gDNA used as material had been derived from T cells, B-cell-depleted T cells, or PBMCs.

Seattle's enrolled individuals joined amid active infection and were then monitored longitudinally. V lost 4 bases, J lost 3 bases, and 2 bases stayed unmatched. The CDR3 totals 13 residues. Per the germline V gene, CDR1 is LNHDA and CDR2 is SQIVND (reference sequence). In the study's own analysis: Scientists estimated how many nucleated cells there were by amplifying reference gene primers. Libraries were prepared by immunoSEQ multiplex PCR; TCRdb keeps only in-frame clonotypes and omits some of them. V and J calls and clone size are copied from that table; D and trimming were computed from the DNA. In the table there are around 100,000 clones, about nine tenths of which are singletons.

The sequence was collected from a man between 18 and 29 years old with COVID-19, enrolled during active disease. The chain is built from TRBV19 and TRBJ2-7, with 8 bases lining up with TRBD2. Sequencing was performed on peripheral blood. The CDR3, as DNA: TGTGCCAGTAGTAGCGGGAGGTTCTACGAGCAGTACTTC. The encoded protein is CASSSGRFYEQYF.